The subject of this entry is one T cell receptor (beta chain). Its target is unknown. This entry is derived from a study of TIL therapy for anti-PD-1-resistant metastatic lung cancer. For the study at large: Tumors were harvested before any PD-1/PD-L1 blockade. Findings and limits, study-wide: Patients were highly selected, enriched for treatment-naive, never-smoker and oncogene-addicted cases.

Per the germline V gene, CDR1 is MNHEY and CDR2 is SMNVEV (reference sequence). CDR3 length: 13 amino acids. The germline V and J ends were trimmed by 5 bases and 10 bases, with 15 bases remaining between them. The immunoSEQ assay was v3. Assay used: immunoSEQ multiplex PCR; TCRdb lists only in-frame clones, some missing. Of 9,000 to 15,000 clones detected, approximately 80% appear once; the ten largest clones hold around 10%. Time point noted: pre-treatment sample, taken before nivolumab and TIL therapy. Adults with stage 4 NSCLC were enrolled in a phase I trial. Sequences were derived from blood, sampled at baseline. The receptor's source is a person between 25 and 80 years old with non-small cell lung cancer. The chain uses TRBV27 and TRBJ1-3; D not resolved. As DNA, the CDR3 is TGTGCCAGCAGTCGCGCCTTAGGGTCGACCATATATTTT. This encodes CASSRALGSTIYF.